This T cell receptor (beta chain) was sequenced for a study of cytomegalovirus exposure and HLA in healthy donors. To note about this clone: Antigen: not known.

Regarding the study as a whole: It has been reported that TCR beta sequences accurately predicted the HLA-A and HLA-B alleles of most subjects. A list of more than 150 TCR beta chains associated with cytomegalovirus was given.

The study ran its PCR with 60 Vbeta and 13 Jbeta primers. Sequencing was performed with immunoSEQ multiplex PCR; in TCRdb, only in-frame clones are kept and a portion is missing. The repertoire holds about 270,000 clones, with 65% to 85% as singletons. The CDR3 is made up of 15 amino acids. The receptor's source is a female donor in good health and CMV-seronegative. The chain employs TRBV21-1 and TRBJ2-7; the table names TRBD2, a call not compared with the DNA. TRBV21-1 is annotated as a pseudogene. The sample was PBMCs. CDR3 bases: TGTGCCAGCAGCAAAGCCAAGCTTTACCTTTACGAGCAGTACTTC. Protein sequence: CASSKAKLYLYEQYF.